The 27 T cell receptor beta chains given below trace back to one sample, sequenced in a study of graft-versus-host responses after intestinal transplantation. TCRdb's copy holds only in-frame clones and misses some; the assay was immunoSEQ multiplex PCR. The sample carries 40,000 or so clones, 90% to 95% recorded once. These TCRs are of unknown antigen specificity. The specimen comprised unstimulated CD8+ T cells sorted from spleen or lymph node cells, sampled before transplant. The receptor set was obtained from a human donor who was the organ donor for an intestinal transplant.

A word on this clone: The junction and the germline gene differ at one end; a read error may be behind it. Other DNA sequences in the sample encode the same CDR3. The chain employs TRBV15 and TRBJ2-7; D not certain. This CDR3 spans 13 amino acids. Germline V gene data show CDR1 as LNHNV and CDR2 as YYDKDF (reference sequence). For the CDR3, the DNA is TGTGCTACCAGCGCGCGGACGGCATACGAGCAGTACTTC. Translated: CATSARTAYEQYF.

The gene calls are TRBV9 and TRBJ2-7, with D tentatively TRBD2 (5 bases). V was cut by 0 bases and J by 1 base, with 11 bases left in between. Germline V gene sequence: CDR1 SGDLS, CDR2 YYNGEE. The CDR3 covers 15 residues. The CDR3 sequence: CASSVGVRTSYEQYF. As DNA, the CDR3 is TGTGCCAGCAGCGTAGGGGTAAGGACTTCCTACGAGCAGTACTTC.

V and J are TRBV7-9 and TRBJ2-3, with 11 bases lining up with TRBD2. Germline V CDR1 and CDR2: SEHNR, FQNEAQ (reference sequence). Trimming at V came to 2 bases and at J to 2 bases, leaving 3 bases not matched to a gene. This CDR3 has 16 residues. CDR3 sequence reads: CASSLTSGGPTDTQYF. CDR3 coding DNA: TGTGCCAGCAGCTTAACTAGCGGGGGCCCCACAGATACGCAGTATTTT.

This chain joins TRBV28 and TRBJ1-1, with D maybe TRBD1 (5 bases). Trimming removed 5 bases at V and 3 bases at J, with 16 bases between. Germline CDR1 MDHEN, CDR2 SYDVKM. CDR3 length: 15 residues. The CDR3 region has the DNA TGTGCCAGCAGTGACTCTTACGGGGGGGACACTGAAGCTTTCTTT. It encodes CASSDSYGGDTEAFF.

The V and J genes are TRBV4-3 and TRBJ1-2, with a weak D call TRBD1 (5 bases). Trimming took 0 bases from V and 2 from J, leaving 7 bases between them. The CDR3 runs to 14 residues. Germline loops: CDR1 LGHNA, CDR2 YSLEER. The CDR3 loop reads CASSQDEGNYGYTF. The CDR3 nucleotides are TGCGCCAGCAGCCAAGATGAGGGGAACTATGGCTACACCTTC.

The V and J genes are TRBV27 and TRBJ1-3; TRBD1 agrees at 12 bases. This CDR3 contains 18 residues. Germline loops: CDR1 MNHEY, CDR2 SMNVEV (reference sequence). V gave up 0 bases and J gave up 2 bases; unmatched junction bases: 5. CDR3 amino acids: CASSLSGQGALPGNTIYF. Here the CDR3 DNA reads TGTGCCAGCAGTTTATCGGGACAGGGGGCGCTTCCTGGAAACACCATATATTTT.

This sequence joins TRBV28 and TRBJ2-1, with TRBD1 as a possible D gene (5 bases). Germline loops: CDR1 MDHEN, CDR2 SYDVKM. V lost 1 base to trimming and J lost 7 bases, with 11 bases between them. This CDR3 has 14 amino acids. The CDR3 DNA is TGTGCCAGCAGTTTATCCAGGGTTGGGAATGAGCAGTTCTTC. Its protein is CASSLSRVGNEQFF.

The chain is built from TRBV6-1 and TRBJ1-5, with D possibly matching TRBD1 (5 bases). CDR1 is MNHNS, CDR2 SASEGT, per germline. V lost 1 base and J 3 bases, leaving 16 bases between the germline ends. CDR3 length equals 17 residues. The CDR3 DNA is TGTGCCAGCAGTGAAGAGGAGGTGGGACTCTTCAATCAGCCCCAGCATTTT. Its protein product is CASSEEEVGLFNQPQHF.

V gene TRBV30 combines with J gene TRBJ1-2, with no clear D. CDR3 length equals 11 residues. Trimming removed 7 bases from V and 7 bases from J, with 13 bases in between. Germline V lookup: CDR1 GTSNPN, CDR2 SVGIG (reference sequence). CDR3: CASIGAFGYTF. The CDR3, as DNA: TGTGCCTCCATTGGAGCGTTTGGCTACACCTTC.

The rearrangement uses TRBV11-2 and TRBJ2-3, with D possibly being TRBD2 (7 bases). CDR3 length equals 13 residues. Per the germline V gene, CDR1 is SGHAT and CDR2 is FQNNGV. V was shortened by 5 bases and J by 6 bases, with 12 bases between the two germline ends. The CDR3 protein is CASSVGGPDTQYF. The CDR3 DNA reads as TGTGCCAGCAGCGTGGGGGGGCCGGATACGCAGTATTTT.

V and J are TRBV7-8 and TRBJ2-5; tentative D call: TRBD2 (6 bases). The V end lost 2 bases, the J end lost 2 bases, and 9 bases lay between the germline ends. The CDR3 totals 14 residues. Germline V gene lookup returns CDR1 SGHVS and CDR2 FQNEAQ. CDR3: CASSLTSPQETQYF. The CDR3 region has the DNA TGTGCCAGCAGCTTAACTAGCCCGCAAGAGACCCAGTACTTC.

The rearrangement joins TRBV18 to TRBJ2-7; D remains unclear. The CDR3 runs to 13 residues. In germline, CDR1 is KGHSH, CDR2 LQKENI. V lost 0 bases and J 0 bases, leaving 3 bases between the germline ends. The CDR3 nucleotides are TGTGCCAGCTCACCACCGGACTCCTACGAGCAGTACTTC. It translates to CASSPPDSYEQYF.

The gene calls are TRBV5-1 and TRBJ2-7; D is perhaps TRBD2 (6 bases). The CDR3 consists of 15 residues. V was clipped by 7 bases and J by 0 bases, with 17 bases between them. Germline V lookup: CDR1 SGHRS, CDR2 YFSETQ. Here the CDR3 reads CASGEAYRSSYEQYF. The DNA for the CDR3 is TGCGCCAGCGGGGAGGCCTACAGGAGCTCCTACGAGCAGTACTTC.

The chain has TRBV2 and TRBJ1-4; no reliable D call. There are 13 residues in the CDR3. From germline, CDR1 is SNHLY and CDR2 FYNNEI. The V gene lost 6 bases and the J gene lost 13 bases, with 18 bases spanning the gap. The CDR3 sequence is CASSPNLGPGLFF. CDR3 DNA: TGTGCCAGCAGCCCTAATTTAGGGCCAGGACTGTTTTTT. Full variable domain (remainder filled in from reference TRBV2 and TRBJ1-4): EPEVTQTPSHQVTQMGQEVILRCVPISNHLYFYWYRQILGQKVEFLVSFYNNEISEKSEIFDDQFSVERPDGSNFTLKIRSTKLEDSAMYFCASSPNLGPGLFFGSGTQLSVL.

The CDR3 spells CAWSPPAVGGNTF. For the CDR3, the DNA is TGTGCCTGGAGTCCACCGGCCGTGGGGGGCAACACCTTC. The chain joins TRBV30 to TRBJ1-2; a possible D gene is TRBD1 (6 bases). V was clipped by 2 bases and J by 12 bases, with 19 bases between them. Germline lookup yields CDR1 GTSNPN and CDR2 SVGIG (reference sequence). The length of the CDR3 is 13 residues.

This rearrangement joins TRBV19 to TRBJ1-1; D gene unclear. The CDR3 length is 16 residues. CDR1 is LNHDA, CDR2 SQIVND, per germline (reference sequence). The ends were cut back, 4 bases at V and 3 bases at J, with 18 bases in the middle. The CDR3 DNA follows: TGTGCCAGTAGTACTCCCTGGGGAGGGCCGGACACTGAAGCTTTCTTT. Translated: CASSTPWGGPDTEAFF.

The chain couples TRBV4-1 to TRBJ2-5, with a weak D call TRBD2 (6 bases). There are 14 residues in the CDR3. The V gene lost 4 bases and the J gene lost 5 bases, with 14 bases spanning the gap. CDR1 and CDR2 (germline): MGHRA, YSYEKL. The CDR3 sequence is CASSLGEEGETQYF. CDR3 coding DNA: TGCGCCAGCAGCCTCGGGGAGGAGGGGGAGACCCAGTACTTC.

This chain connects TRBV14 to TRBJ2-2, with no clear D. CDR3 length: 15 residues. Trimming cost V 3 bases and J 6 bases, with 14 bases left between them. Per the germline V gene, CDR1 is SGHDN and CDR2 is FVKESK. The CDR3 is CASSQASPGAGELFF. In nucleotides, the CDR3 is TGTGCCAGCAGCCAGGCGTCTCCGGGTGCCGGGGAGCTGTTTTTT.

The rearrangement joins TRBV11-3 to TRBJ2-3; D gene unclear. The CDR3 is 15 residues long. Looked up from germline, CDR1 is SGHNT and CDR2 is YENEEA. The V end was cut by 1 base, the J end by 5 bases, with 13 bases between. CDR3 region: CASSLVGRVGDTQYF. In DNA, the CDR3 is TGTGCCAGCAGCTTAGTCGGTCGGGTTGGAGATACGCAGTATTTT.

The rearrangement joins TRBV6-5 to TRBJ1-1; a possible D gene is TRBD1 (5 bases). The V gene lost 6 bases and the J gene lost 1 base, with 9 bases spanning the gap. CDR1 is MNHEY and CDR2 is SVGAGI in the germline V gene. The CDR3 runs 13 residues. Here the CDR3 reads CASSPTENTEAFF. Written as DNA, the CDR3 is TGTGCCAGCAGCCCGACAGAGAACACTGAAGCTTTCTTT.

V is TRBV7-2 and J is TRBJ1-2; D possibly corresponds to TRBD1 (6 bases). In germline, CDR1 is SGHTA, CDR2 FQGNSA. V lost 5 bases, J lost 2 bases, and 12 bases lay in between. The CDR3 totals 14 residues. Here the CDR3 reads CASSHAQGNYGYTF. CDR3 coding DNA: TGTGCCAGCAGCCACGCCCAGGGGAACTATGGCTACACCTTC.

This sequence joins TRBV27 and TRBJ2-2; D might be TRBD2 (6 bases). The CDR3 has 14 amino acids. The V end lost 8 bases, the J end lost 5 bases, and 15 bases lay between the germline ends. Germline V gene lookup returns CDR1 MNHEY and CDR2 SMNVEV (reference sequence). The CDR3 DNA reads as TGTGCCAGCGAGGTCTTCGGGGGTACCGGGGAGCTGTTTTTT. Residues: CASEVFGGTGELFF.

The chain joins TRBV29-1 to TRBJ2-5, with 7 bases matching TRBD1. This CDR3 is built from 13 residues. With V trimmed by 6 bases and J by 6 bases, 10 bases remained unmatched. Germline CDR1 is SQVTM and CDR2 is ANQGSEA. The CDR3 loop is CSVDGTVGKTQYF. The CDR3 DNA reads TGCAGCGTCGACGGGACAGTTGGGAAGACCCAGTACTTC.

The J gene is TRBJ2-4, the V gene TRBV4-3; either TRBD1 or TRBD2 may supply D (5 bases each). The CDR3 covers 16 residues. Germline V gene data show CDR1 as LGHNA and CDR2 as YSLEER. Between the trimmed V and J ends, which lost 0 bases and 6 bases, there was a span of 15 bases. The CDR3 sequence: CASSQDYYEGSNIQYF. CDR3 sequence (DNA): TGCGCCAGCAGCCAAGATTATTACGAGGGGTCAAACATTCAGTACTTC.

This chain links TRBV27 with TRBJ2-3; a possible D gene is TRBD2 (6 bases). The CDR3 is made up of 14 amino acids. V was clipped by 8 bases and J by 0 bases, with 12 bases between them. The V gene's germline CDR1 is MNHEY and CDR2 SMNVEV (reference sequence). The CDR3, as DNA: TGTGCCAGCTCTCCTGGGGGGAGCACAGATACGCAGTATTTT. This translates into CASSPGGSTDTQYF.

The CDR3 here is CASSEFASGDEQYF. CDR3 DNA sequence: TGTGCCAGCAGTGAATTTGCTAGCGGGGACGAGCAGTACTTC. This chain links TRBV6-5 with TRBJ2-7; 9 bases fit TRBD2. The CDR3 runs 14 residues. V shed 5 bases and J 5 bases; nucleotides not matched to a gene: 7. Germline CDR1 reads MNHEY; CDR2 reads SVGAGI.

This clone occurred once. The chain is built from TRBV6-5 and TRBJ1-4; D perhaps matches TRBD1 (6 bases). The V end was cut by 8 bases, the J end by 3 bases, with 13 bases between. Germline V lookup: CDR1 MNHEY, CDR2 SVGAGI. CDR3 length: 14 amino acids. Written as DNA, the CDR3 is TGTGCCAGCTGGGGGCGCGGGCCTAATGAAAAACTGTTTTTT. It is translated as CASWGRGPNEKLFF.